This is a list of T cell receptor beta chains from one sample in a study of vaccination and CD4 T cells after COVID-19. These receptors have no identified antigens. TCRdb ran MiXCR on the PCR reads and lists one entry per CDR3 protein. The table records about 11,000 distinct CDR3 sequences, less than 65% of them present only once. The sample taken for sequencing was CD4+ T cells from blood, cultured in vitro. The receptors were gathered from a human donor who had recovered from COVID-19. CDR3s leave out the opening cysteine and the closing phenylalanine or tryptophan. The D gene is left open where the match is weak.

cdr3_length d_call v_call cdr3_aa
13 - TRBV6-2/TRBV6-3 ASSYGGAGGNTIY
14 TRBD1 TRBV27 ASIVRTGPSTDTQY
16 - TRBV19 ASSTAPQGRASNQPQH
11 - TRBV6-1 ASRGTATYEQY
11 TRBD1 TRBV6-1 ASSESGTGKLF
11 - TRBV30 AWSVGWGETQY
13 TRBD2 TRBV6-5 ASSLIGGIHNEQF
10 - TRBV5-8 ASRPQVREQY
10 - TRBV6-5 ASSYLRGEAF
13 - TRBV30 AWSKDPAGTGELF